This T cell receptor (beta chain) is drawn from a study of cytomegalovirus exposure and HLA in healthy donors. Study conclusions and caveats: Confirmation was obtained in vitro that a few CMV-associated chains are specific for CMV antigens. It was 164 TCR beta chains that were listed as cytomegalovirus-associated. In the approximately 120 validation repertoires, a later analysis found that first-cohort TCR clusters tended to co-occur.

Regarding this clone: Its matching antigen is unknown.

The CDR3 runs to 16 residues. The germline V gene encodes CDR1 SGDLS and CDR2 YYNGEE. Trimming shortened V by 0 bases and J by 0 bases, and 11 bases separated the two germline ends. TCRdb's table, derived via immunoSEQ multiplex PCR, lists solely in-frame clones and lacks some. The sample lists some 140,000 clones, roughly nine tenths occurring once. The specimen sequenced was PBMCs. This clonotype was obtained from a man in his late teens or twenties in good health and CMV-seronegative. The gene calls are TRBV9 and TRBJ2-3; a weak D match, TRBD2 (6 bases). Here the CDR3 DNA reads TGTGCCAGCAGCGTAGGAGGCGCGGGGAGCACAGATACGCAGTATTTT. Its translation is CASSVGGAGSTDTQYF.